This paragraph covers one T cell receptor (beta chain) sequence. V lost 0 bases to trimming and J lost 5 bases; unmatched junction nucleotides: 10. In germline, CDR1 is GTSNPN, CDR2 SVGIG (reference sequence). The CDR3 spans 17 residues. The sample comes from a study of blood T cell repertoires in COVID-19. Study in general: T cells, B-cell-depleted T cells, or PBMCs provided the cDNA or gDNA that served as material.

This table comes from immunoSEQ multiplex PCR, and its TCRdb copy is limited to in-frame clones, with some not included. The sample has about 150,000 clones, just under 85% seen once. The chain couples TRBV30 to TRBJ1-6, with 7 bases aligning to TRBD1. This receptor was identified in a woman in her fifties or sixties with acute or convalescent COVID-19. The sequencing input was peripheral blood. The CDR3 loop reads CAWSVLGQRLDNSPLHF. The CDR3 nucleotides read TGTGCCTGGAGTGTACTGGGACAGCGTCTCGATAATTCACCCCTCCACTTT. The full variable domain, completed using reference TRBV30 and TRBJ1-6, is SQTIHQWPATLVQPVGSPLSLECTVEGTSNPNLYWYRQAAGRGLQLLFYSVGIGQISSEVPQNLSASRPQDRQFILSSKKLLLSDSGFYLCAWSVLGQRLDNSPLHFGNGTRLTVT.